This is a list of T cell receptor beta chains from one sample in a study of CD8+ T cells in alopecia areata. Libraries were prepared by immunoSEQ multiplex PCR; TCRdb keeps only in-frame clonotypes and omits some of them. The profile shows about 130,000 clones, roughly 61% of them singletons. The sequencing here drew on CD4+ T cells sorted from blood, taken at week 0. The receptor source for this set is a human donor with alopecia areata. The CDR3 runs from the conserved cysteine through the conserved F or W. The D gene is left open where the match is weak. Only part of the rows carry a size: once, few, many, or a class if the clone is expanded.

cdr3_aa cdr3_nt v_call clone_size j_call d_call
CSVEVYTDTQYF TGCAGCGTTGAGGTTTACACAGATACGCAGTATTTT TRBV29-1 few TRBJ2-3 .
CASSLAVPGLAAYEQYF TGTGCCAGCAGCTTGGCCGTACCGGGACTAGCGGCCTACGAGCAGTACTTC TRBV5-4 few TRBJ2-7 TRBD2
CASSYSSTHTGELFF TGTGCCAGCAGTTACTCGTCGACTCACACCGGGGAGCTGTTTTTT TRBV6-5 . TRBJ2-2 .
CASSQDQRREQFF TGCGCCAGCAGCCAAGATCAGAGGCGTGAGCAGTTCTTC TRBV4-3 few TRBJ2-1 .
CAIRTESSYNSPLHF TGTGCCATCAGGACTGAGAGCTCCTATAATTCACCCCTCCACTTT TRBV2 . TRBJ1-6 .
CASSTRAGTSYNEQFF TGTGCCAGCAGCACCCGCGCAGGTACCTCCTACAATGAGCAGTTCTTC TRBV7-2 few TRBJ2-1 .
CASSLAGYNEQFF TGTGCCAGCAGCCTAGCGGGTTACAATGAGCAGTTCTTC TRBV9 . TRBJ2-1 TRBD2
CSAGTGEGYTF TGCAGTGCTGGGACAGGGGAAGGCTACACCTTC TRBV20-1 . TRBJ1-2 TRBD1
CASSLRGEHTEAFF TGTGCCAGCAGTTTAAGGGGGGAGCATACTGAAGCTTTCTTT TRBV7-9 . TRBJ1-1 .
CASSLVPQRAEEQFF TGTGCCAGCAGCTTAGTCCCACAGAGGGCGGAGGAGCAGTTCTTC TRBV7-2 . TRBJ2-1 .
CASSSRVATGELFF TGTGCCAGCAGTAGCAGGGTAGCCACCGGGGAGCTGTTTTTT TRBV6-6 . TRBJ2-2 .
CASSYSSGNSYEQYF TGTGCCAGCAGTTACTCTAGCGGGAATTCCTACGAGCAGTACTTC TRBV6-5 . TRBJ2-7 TRBD2
CSVWFRDGEQFF TGCAGCGTTTGGTTTCGGGACGGTGAGCAGTTCTTC TRBV29-1 . TRBJ2-1 .
CASSQELADNTGELFF TGCGCCAGCAGCCAAGAACTAGCGGATAACACCGGGGAGCTGTTTTTT TRBV4-1 once TRBJ2-2 TRBD2
CASSPRGTGVGSYEQYF TGTGCCAGCAGTCCAAGGGGAACAGGTGTAGGTTCCTACGAGCAGTACTTC TRBV2 few TRBJ2-7 .
CASSFYPGDYGYTF TGTGCCAGCAGCTTCTATCCAGGGGATTATGGCTACACCTTC TRBV5-6 few TRBJ1-2 .
CASSSTGTNTGELFF TGTGCCAGCAGCTCGACAGGAACGAACACCGGGGAGCTGTTTTTT TRBV28 once TRBJ2-2 .
CASSLPGVDEYEQYF TGTGCCAGCAGTCTTCCCGGGGTTGACGAGTACGAGCAGTACTTC TRBV5-6 . TRBJ2-7 .
CASSVNQGARKETQYF TGTGCCAGCAGCGTCAACCAGGGAGCGAGGAAGGAGACCCAGTACTTC TRBV7-2 . TRBJ2-5 .
CASSRIPRSYEQYF TGCGCCAGCAGCCGGATCCCTAGGTCCTACGAGCAGTACTTC TRBV4-1 . TRBJ2-7 .
CASSFTGRRTYEQYF TGTGCCAGCAGTTTTACAGGACGGCGGACCTACGAGCAGTACTTC TRBV28 . TRBJ2-7 .
CASRPGTGTDTQYF TGTGCCAGCAGACCAGGGACTGGGACAGATACGCAGTATTTT TRBV13 few TRBJ2-3 .
CAISESPSGGREQFF TGTGCCATCAGTGAGTCGCCTAGCGGGGGTCGTGAGCAGTTCTTC TRBV10-3 . TRBJ2-1 TRBD2
CASSLGPGGSDTQYF TGCGCCAGCAGCTTGGGACCGGGAGGATCAGATACGCAGTATTTT TRBV5-1 . TRBJ2-3 TRBD2
CASSINPGEGYTF TGTGCCAGCAGCATAAATCCCGGGGAGGGCTACACCTTC TRBV7-2 . TRBJ1-2 .
CAISERTGGRETQYF TGTGCCATCAGTGAGCGGACAGGGGGTAGAGAGACCCAGTACTTC TRBV10-3 once TRBJ2-5 TRBD1
CASSQAVGTEDTEAFF TGTGCCAGCAGCCAAGCTGTTGGGACAGAGGACACTGAAGCTTTCTTT TRBV4-2 few TRBJ1-1 TRBD1
CASSFYRANTEAFF TGTGCCAGCAGCTTCTACAGGGCGAACACTGAAGCTTTCTTT TRBV7-9 . TRBJ1-1 .
CASSPLTSGVGETQYF TGTGCCAGCAGCCCCCTGACTAGCGGAGTGGGGGAGACCCAGTACTTC TRBV5-4 . TRBJ2-5 TRBD2